Shown below are 10 T cell receptor beta chains from a single sample sequenced in a study of T cells in Graves' hyperthyroidism and ophthalmopathy. From RNA transcripts, TCR beta CDR3 regions were amplified. Primed by the HTBI set, a first-round RT-PCR was run on the TCR CDR3. Each CDR3 protein is one row after TCRdb ran MiXCR on the multiplex PCR reads. In the table there are about 560,000 distinct CDR3 sequences, approximately 16% of which are singletons. Sequenced: blood. The source of these receptors is a woman between 18 and 29 years old with Graves' hyperthyroidism.

V is TRBV28 and J is TRBJ2-3; D not certain. Germline CDR1 is MDHEN and CDR2 is SYDVKM. With 4 bases removed from V and 3 bases from J, the gap between germline ends came to 8 bases. The CDR3 runs 13 residues. The CDR3, as DNA: TGTGCCAGCAGTTCGGATGATACAGATACGCAGTATTTT. This translates into CASSSDDTDTQYF.

This clonotype was picked up many times. The V gene is TRBV2, the J gene TRBJ1-6; D is unclear. Trimming removed 2 bases from V and 10 bases from J, with 3 bases in between. Germline V lookup: CDR1 SNHLY, CDR2 FYNNEI. The CDR3 has 11 amino acids. CDR3 sequence (DNA): TGTGCCAGCAGTGAACGCTCACCCCTCCACTTT. Translated: CASSERSPLHF.

This clonotype was detected ten times or more. This chain links TRBV27 with TRBJ2-1; the match to TRBD2 covers 9 bases. From germline, CDR1 is MNHEY and CDR2 SMNVEV (reference sequence). Trimming removed 3 bases from V and 7 bases from J; junction bases left unmatched: 4. This CDR3 comprises 14 residues. Written as DNA, the CDR3 is TGTGCCAGCAGTTTTGGACTAGCGACGAATGAGCAGTTCTTC. It translates to CASSFGLATNEQFF.

This clonotype was counted a few times. The chain combines TRBV6-1 with TRBJ2-2, with D perhaps matching TRBD1 (6 bases). Per germline, CDR1 MNHNS and CDR2 SASEGT. The CDR3 spans 16 residues. Trimming removed 11 bases at V and 7 bases at J, with 26 bases between. The CDR3 reads CAAEGGVRRARGELFF. DNA for the CDR3: TGTGCCGCCGAAGGGGGTGTTCGGCGGGCCCGCGGGGAGCTGTTTTTT.

This clonotype was picked up many times. The CDR3 sequence is CASSLDRLAGYNEQFF. CDR3 coding DNA: TGTGCCAGCAGCTTAGATAGACTAGCGGGATACAATGAGCAGTTCTTC. The V gene is TRBV11-3, the J gene TRBJ2-1; 11 bases agree with TRBD2. The germline V gene has CDR1 SGHNT and CDR2 YENEEA. The ends lost 0 bases at V and 4 bases at J; junction bases unmatched: 2. The length of the CDR3 is 16 residues.

The chain couples TRBV27 to TRBJ1-1; D unclear. CDR3 length: 15 amino acids. The germline V gene encodes CDR1 MNHEY and CDR2 SMNVEV (reference sequence). V dropped 0 bases and J dropped 2 bases, with 10 bases sitting between them. CDR3 residues: CASSLSVQINTEAFF. CDR3 bases: TGTGCCAGCAGTTTATCGGTCCAGATTAACACTGAAGCTTTCTTT.

This clonotype was counted a few times. This sequence joins TRBV29-1 and TRBJ2-7, with D maybe TRBD1 (6 bases). CDR1 is SQVTM, CDR2 ANQGSEA, per germline. Trimming removed 6 bases at V and 3 bases at J, with 15 bases between. The length of the CDR3 is 13 residues. The CDR3 region is CSVSRGLSYEQYF. Written as DNA, the CDR3 is TGCAGCGTAAGCAGGGGTTTAAGCTACGAGCAGTACTTC.

The V and J genes are TRBV6-5 and TRBJ2-5; no firm D call. The germline V gene encodes CDR1 MNHEY and CDR2 SVGAGI. The germline V and J ends were trimmed by 4 bases and 1 base, with 7 bases remaining between them. The CDR3 consists of 13 residues. The CDR3 sequence: CASSFGPQETQYF. For the CDR3, the DNA is TGTGCCAGCAGTTTCGGACCCCAAGAGACCCAGTACTTC.

This clonotype was counted ten times or more. CDR3 nucleotides: TGTGCCAGCAGTTTAATCGGTGTTAGGCTCGGGGAGCTGTTTTTT. Translation: CASSLIGVRLGELFF. The chain combines TRBV28 with TRBJ2-2; no firm D call. CDR1 is MDHEN and CDR2 is SYDVKM in the germline V gene. Trimming took off 2 bases at V and 7 bases at J, with 14 bases between the two ends. The CDR3 has 15 amino acids.

This clonotype was recorded many times. The chain employs TRBV9 and TRBJ1-1, with a weak D call TRBD1 (5 bases). Trimming took off 3 bases at V and 5 bases at J, with 14 bases between the two ends. The CDR3 has 14 amino acids. The germline V gene has CDR1 SGDLS and CDR2 YYNGEE. The CDR3 DNA sequence: TGTGCCAGCAGCGCTCCGGGGCTAGGGACTGAAGCTTTCTTT. Translating gives CASSAPGLGTEAFF.